The source of this T cell receptor (beta chain) is a study of control samples from healthy donors and cancer patients. This clone has only one observation. Here immunoSEQ multiplex PCR was the method, and the copy in TCRdb shows in-frame clones only, minus some. The sample holds roughly 120,000 clones, 90% to 95% seen once. Material for sequencing was PBMCs. This clonotype originated in a man aged 50 to 59 with head and neck cancer.

The CDR3 protein is CASGGTGGPNEQFF. The CDR3, as DNA: TGTGCCAGCGGGGGGACAGGGGGCCCGAATGAGCAGTTCTTC. The rearrangement joins TRBV9 to TRBJ2-1, with 12 positions matching TRBD1. The CDR3 has 14 amino acids. After removal of 7 bases from V and 7 bases from J, the junction contained 6 bases not matched to a gene. Germline CDR1 and CDR2: SGDLS and YYNGEE.